The subject of this entry is one TCR beta chain. The antigen remains unidentified. This table comes from immunoSEQ multiplex PCR, and its TCRdb copy is limited to in-frame clones, with some not included. The data contain some 68,000 clones, roughly 93% of them seen just once; the ten biggest clones take up about 0.66%. Germline CDR1 is SQVTM and CDR2 is ANQGSEA. Losses at the gene ends were 7 bases for V and 6 bases for J; bases not matched to a gene: 7. This CDR3 region has 12 residues. The sample comes from a study of stem cell transplantation in POMP-related autoinflammatory disease. Study observations and caveats: In patients with PRAID, every analyzed T-cell subset tended to show lower diversity and higher clonality.

This TCR was sampled from a human patient with POMP-related autoinflammation and immune dysregulation (PRAID). The graft donor may have contributed some T cells. This specimen consisted of CD4+ T cells from PBMCs, obtained after stem cell transplantation. V is TRBV29-1 and J is TRBJ1-2, with 8 bases that match TRBD1. The DNA of the CDR3 is TGCAGCGCAGGACAGGGAGGTGATGGCTACACCTTC. The encoded protein is CSAGQGGDGYTF.